This T cell receptor (beta chain) is from a study of lymphopenia after photon versus proton radiotherapy. In the case of this clone: The antigen is unknown.

CDR1 is MNHNY, CDR2 SVGAGI, per germline (reference sequence). Trimming at V came to 10 bases and at J to 3 bases, leaving 10 bases not matched to a gene. The CDR3 is 14 amino acids. Study-wide results and limits: Oligoclonal CD8+ Temra expansion after nadir drove photon patients' diversity drop. In patients who died, overall survival fell as post-nadir TCR diversity dropped more.

Generated by immunoSEQ multiplex PCR, the TCRdb table keeps only in-frame clones and is missing some. The table includes under 35,000 clones, 89% detected once. The rearrangement joins TRBV6-6 to TRBJ2-7; 9 nucleotides match TRBD2. This TCR was recovered from a woman in her 70s with pancreatic cancer. Some clones in this sample may be carry-over from other donors' samples. The sequencing used peripheral blood, collected from a patient treated with proton-based radiotherapy. CDR3 sequence reads: CATQGREGGYEQYF. CDR3 sequence (DNA): TGTGCCACCCAGGGGCGGGAGGGAGGCTACGAGCAGTACTTC.